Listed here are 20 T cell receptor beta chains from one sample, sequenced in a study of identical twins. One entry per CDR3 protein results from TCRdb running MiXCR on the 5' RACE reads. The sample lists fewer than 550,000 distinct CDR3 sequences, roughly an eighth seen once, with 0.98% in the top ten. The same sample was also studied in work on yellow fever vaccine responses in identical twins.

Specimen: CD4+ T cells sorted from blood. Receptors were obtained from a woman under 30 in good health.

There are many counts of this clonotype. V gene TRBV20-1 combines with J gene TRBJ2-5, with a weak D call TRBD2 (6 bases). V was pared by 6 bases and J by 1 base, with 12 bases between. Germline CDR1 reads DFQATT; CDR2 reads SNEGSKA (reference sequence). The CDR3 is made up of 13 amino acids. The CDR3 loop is CSASRLGQETQYF. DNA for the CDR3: TGCAGTGCCTCCCGACTAGGCCAAGAGACCCAGTACTTC.

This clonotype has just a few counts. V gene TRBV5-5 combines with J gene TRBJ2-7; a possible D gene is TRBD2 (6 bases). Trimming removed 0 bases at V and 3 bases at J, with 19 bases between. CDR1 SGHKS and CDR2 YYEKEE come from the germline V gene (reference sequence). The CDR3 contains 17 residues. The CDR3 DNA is TGTGCCAGCAGCTTGGCGGGCGGGGCTGCGGACCTCTACGAGCAGTACTTC. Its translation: CASSLAGGAADLYEQYF.

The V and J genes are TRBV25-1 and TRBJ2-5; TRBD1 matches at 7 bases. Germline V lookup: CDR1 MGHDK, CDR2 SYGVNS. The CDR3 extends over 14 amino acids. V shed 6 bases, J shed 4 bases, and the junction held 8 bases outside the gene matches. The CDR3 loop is CASSLTGNRETQYF. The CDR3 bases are TGTGCCAGCAGCCTGACAGGGAATCGAGAGACCCAGTACTTC.

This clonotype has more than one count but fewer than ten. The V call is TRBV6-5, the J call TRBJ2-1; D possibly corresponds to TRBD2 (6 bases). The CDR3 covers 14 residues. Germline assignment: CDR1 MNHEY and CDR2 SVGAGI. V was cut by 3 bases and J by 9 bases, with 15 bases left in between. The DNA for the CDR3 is TGTGCCAGCAGTTATGGCGGGATAAGTGGTGAGCAGTTCTTC. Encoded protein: CASSYGGISGEQFF.

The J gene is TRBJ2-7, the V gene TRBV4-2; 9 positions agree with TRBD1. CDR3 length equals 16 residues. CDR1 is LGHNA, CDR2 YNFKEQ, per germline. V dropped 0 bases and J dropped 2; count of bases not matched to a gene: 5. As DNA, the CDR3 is TGTGCCAGCAGCCAAGAGGGACAGGGCCAAACCTACGAGCAGTACTTC. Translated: CASSQEGQGQTYEQYF.

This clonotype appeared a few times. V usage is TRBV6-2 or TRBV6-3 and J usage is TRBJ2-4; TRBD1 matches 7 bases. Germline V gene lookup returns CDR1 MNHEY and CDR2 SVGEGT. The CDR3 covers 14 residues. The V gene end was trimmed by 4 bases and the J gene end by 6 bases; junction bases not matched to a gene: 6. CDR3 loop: CASSLPGGINIQYF. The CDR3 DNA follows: TGTGCCAGCAGTTTGCCAGGGGGAATAAACATTCAGTACTTC.

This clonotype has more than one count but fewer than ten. The CDR3 region has the DNA TGCAGTGCTAGGGAGCCCGGAAGAAGCTCCTTCGGAGAGACCCAGTACTTC. Translating gives CSAREPGRSSFGETQYF. The rearrangement links TRBV20-1 to TRBJ2-5; D gene ambiguous. Germline V gene lookup returns CDR1 DFQATT and CDR2 SNEGSKA (reference sequence). This CDR3 has 17 amino acids. V lost 3 bases to trimming and J lost 4 bases, with 24 bases between them.

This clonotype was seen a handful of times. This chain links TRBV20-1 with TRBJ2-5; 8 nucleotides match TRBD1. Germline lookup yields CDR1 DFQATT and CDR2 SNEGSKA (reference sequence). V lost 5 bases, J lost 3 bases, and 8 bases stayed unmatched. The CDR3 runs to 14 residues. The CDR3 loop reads CSASLDRGEETQYF. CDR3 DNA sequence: TGCAGTGCTTCCCTCGACAGGGGAGAAGAGACCCAGTACTTC.

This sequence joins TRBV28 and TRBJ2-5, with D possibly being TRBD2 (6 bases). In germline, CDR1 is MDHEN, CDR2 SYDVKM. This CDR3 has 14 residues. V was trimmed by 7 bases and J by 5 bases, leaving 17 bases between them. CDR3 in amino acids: CASTSGARGETQYF. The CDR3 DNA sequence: TGTGCCAGCACCTCGGGAGCCCGGGGCGAGACCCAGTACTTC.

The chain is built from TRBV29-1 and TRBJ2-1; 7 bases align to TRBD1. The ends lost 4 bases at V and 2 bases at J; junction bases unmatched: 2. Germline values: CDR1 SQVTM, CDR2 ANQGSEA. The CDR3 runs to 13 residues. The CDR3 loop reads CSVGDSPYNEQFF. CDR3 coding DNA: TGCAGCGTTGGGGACAGCCCCTACAATGAGCAGTTCTTC.

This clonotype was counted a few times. This chain's CDR3 is CASSQDPGETQYF. As DNA, the CDR3 is TGTGCCAGCAGCCAAGATCCCGGGGAGACCCAGTACTTC. V usage is TRBV4-2 and J usage is TRBJ2-5; D not certain. The CDR3 has 13 amino acids. Germline V gives CDR1 LGHNA, CDR2 YNFKEQ. V lost 0 bases and J lost 5, with 7 bases in between.

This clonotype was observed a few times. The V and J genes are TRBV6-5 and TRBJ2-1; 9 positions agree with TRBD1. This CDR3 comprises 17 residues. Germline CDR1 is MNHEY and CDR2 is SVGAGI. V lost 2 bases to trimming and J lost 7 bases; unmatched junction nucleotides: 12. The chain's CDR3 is CASSYSRTGAFGNEQFF. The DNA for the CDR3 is TGTGCCAGCAGTTACAGCCGGACAGGGGCTTTCGGGAATGAGCAGTTCTTC.

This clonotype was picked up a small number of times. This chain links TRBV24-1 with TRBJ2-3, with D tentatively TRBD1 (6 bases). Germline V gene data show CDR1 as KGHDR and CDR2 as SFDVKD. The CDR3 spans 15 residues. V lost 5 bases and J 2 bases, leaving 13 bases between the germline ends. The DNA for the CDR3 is TGTGCCACCAGTGCTGGTCAGGGGCTCACAGATACGCAGTATTTT. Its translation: CATSAGQGLTDTQYF.

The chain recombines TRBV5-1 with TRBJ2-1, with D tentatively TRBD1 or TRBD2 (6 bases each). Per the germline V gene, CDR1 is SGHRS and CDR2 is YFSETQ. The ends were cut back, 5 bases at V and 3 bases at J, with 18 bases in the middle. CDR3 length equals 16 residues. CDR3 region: CASRLEGVPHYNEQFF. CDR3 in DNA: TGCGCCAGCAGACTGGAGGGGGTGCCCCACTACAATGAGCAGTTCTTC.

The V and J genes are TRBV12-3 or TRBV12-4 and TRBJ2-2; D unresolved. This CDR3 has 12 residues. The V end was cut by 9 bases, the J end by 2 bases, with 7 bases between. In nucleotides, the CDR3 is TGTGCCAGGTCCTCTAACACCGGGGAGCTGTTTTTT. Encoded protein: CARSSNTGELFF.

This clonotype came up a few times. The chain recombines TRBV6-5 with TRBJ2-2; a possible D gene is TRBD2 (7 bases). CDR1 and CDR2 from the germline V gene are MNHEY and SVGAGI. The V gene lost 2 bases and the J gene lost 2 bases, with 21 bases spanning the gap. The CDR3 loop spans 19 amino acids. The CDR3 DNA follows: TGTGCCAGCAGTTACCATATCTTCGGGGGGCAGGCAAACACCGGGGAGCTGTTTTTT. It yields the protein CASSYHIFGGQANTGELFF.

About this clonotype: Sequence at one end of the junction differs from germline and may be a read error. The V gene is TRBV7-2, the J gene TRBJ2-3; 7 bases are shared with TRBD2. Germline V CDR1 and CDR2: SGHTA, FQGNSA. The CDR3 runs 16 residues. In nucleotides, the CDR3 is TGTGCCAGCAGCCCCCACCCAGCGGGGAGCACAGATACGCAGAATTTT. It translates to CASSPHPAGSTDTQNF.

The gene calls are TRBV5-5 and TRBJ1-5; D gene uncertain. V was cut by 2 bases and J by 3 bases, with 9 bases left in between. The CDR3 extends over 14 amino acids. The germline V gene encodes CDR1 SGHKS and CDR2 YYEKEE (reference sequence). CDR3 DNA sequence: TGTGCCAGCAGCTTCGCACAGCTCAATCAGCCCCAGCATTTT. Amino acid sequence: CASSFAQLNQPQHF.

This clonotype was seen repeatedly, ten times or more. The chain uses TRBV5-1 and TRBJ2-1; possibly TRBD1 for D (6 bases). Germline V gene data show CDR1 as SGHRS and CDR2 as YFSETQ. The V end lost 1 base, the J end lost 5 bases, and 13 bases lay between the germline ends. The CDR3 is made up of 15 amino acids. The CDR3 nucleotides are TGCGCCAGCAGCTTGCGGGCAGGGGAAAACAATGAGCAGTTCTTC. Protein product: CASSLRAGENNEQFF. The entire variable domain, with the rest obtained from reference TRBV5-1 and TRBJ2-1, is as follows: KAGVTQTPRYLIKTRGQQVTLSCSPISGHRSVSWYQQTPGQGLQFLFEYFSETQRNKGNFPGRFSGRQFSNSRSEMNVSTLELGDSALYLCASSLRAGENNEQFFGPGTRLTVL.

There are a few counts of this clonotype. For the CDR3, the DNA is TGCAGTGCTGACTCCGGGACTAGCGGGGGGACCGGATTCACAGATACGCAGTATTTT. Amino acid sequence: CSADSGTSGGTGFTDTQYF. The chain recombines TRBV20-1 with TRBJ2-3, with 15 positions matching TRBD2. With 5 bases clipped from V and 2 bases from J, the junction kept 14 bases outside the gene matches. CDR3 length: 19 amino acids. CDR1 DFQATT and CDR2 SNEGSKA come from the germline V gene (reference sequence).